The source of this T cell receptor beta chain is a study of cytomegalovirus exposure and HLA in healthy donors (dated by TCRdb to 2017 to 2019). General notes on the study: According to a later analysis, one platform produced both the roughly 110 validation repertoires and the roughly 660 repertoires of the first cohort. High-throughput TCR immunosequencing, statistical association of individual TCRs with disease status, and machine learning were combined to predict cytomegalovirus infection status. The study aimed to test whether signatures of past pathogen exposure could be identified by cataloging public T cell receptors. Besides the first cohort of roughly 660 subjects, a separate validation cohort made up of over a hundred different subjects was used. Overall study outcomes, separate from this receptor: A later analysis found that TCRs clustered in the first cohort also tended to co-occur in the roughly 120 validation repertoires, with 90% to 95% of cluster scores above 0. Most TCR sequences were seen in very few donors, while some public TCRs were found in many individuals. The classifier was reported to diagnose cytomegalovirus status with high specificity and sensitivity in both the original and validation cohorts. In vitro tests confirmed that a few of the cytomegalovirus-associated TCR beta chains recognize cytomegalovirus antigens. In the study, approximately 160 TCR beta chains were listed as associated with cytomegalovirus. The authors suggested that the approach could potentially be generalized to other disease states and immunological phenotypes. A later analysis lacked HLA typing for the validation cohort, so it scored co-occurrence in that cohort across all 120 or so repertoires.

This clone occurred a few times. It has no known antigen specificity. No base quality values were provided; no much bigger clone lies one nucleotide off. The library was generated by the immunoSEQ multiplex PCR assay. On the authors' methods: To diagnose cytomegalovirus status from the catalog of TCR beta chain sequences, a statistical classification framework was built. TCRdb provides this immuneACCESS table in a form limited to in-frame rearrangements. Some clones are lacking; in checked studies, under half of them reflect an unresolved V gene, and why the rest are absent is not known. Clone size and V and J calls were adopted from that table, with D and trimming inferred from the DNA. The sample contains over 150,000 clones, around 81% of them found a single time. The ten top clones hold 2.8% of the sample. The donors belonged to the validation cohort of over a hundred subjects, which was separate from the 666-subject first cohort.

The sample comprised PBMCs. The sequence derives from a woman aged 18-29 years in good health and CMV-seropositive.

At the DNA level, the sequence is TGTGCCAGCAGCCCCAGGGCGGGGGACTATGGCTACACCTTC. It specifies CASSPRAGDYGYTF. Recombination linked TRBV7-3 to TRBJ1-2, and possibly TRBD1, on 5 matching bases. CDR1 is given as SGHTA and CDR2 as FQGTGA, both from the germline V gene. The CDR3 runs 14 residues from the cysteine to the phenylalanine. The read is trimmed to its CDR3 DNA, 42 bases read in frame from base 1. V is cut by 5 bases and J by 3 bases, and the space between the germline ends is 13 bases. Joined to the reference TRBV7-3 and TRBJ1-2 proteins, this CDR3 gives the full variable domain: GAGVSQTPSNKVTEKGKYVELRCDPISGHTALYWYRQSLGQGPEFLIYFQGTGAADDSGLPNDRFFAVRPEGSVSTLKIQRTERGDSAVYLCASSPRAGDYGYTFGSGTRLTVV.